This TCR beta chain was profiled in a study of blood T cells in healthy people across ages. Study-level points and caveats: Changes in expanded clonotypes were possibly confounded, as the CMV status of donors was unknown.

This clonotype was seen a handful of times. Its antigen is not known. For the second PCR, which ran for about 7 to 11 cycles, a sample-barcoded 5' primer and a J-beta primer mix were used. From the 5' RACE reads, TCRdb called clonotypes with MiXCR, one entry per CDR3 protein. The data hold 780,000 or so distinct CDR3 sequences, with roughly 50% observed a single time. Germline values: CDR1 DFQATT, CDR2 SNEGSKA (reference sequence). V lost 1 base to trimming and J lost 0 bases, with 19 bases between them. This CDR3 contains 18 residues. The sample comprised blood. The TCR sequence derives from a man in his forties in good health. The V call is TRBV20-1, the J call TRBJ2-1, with D perhaps TRBD2 (6 bases). As DNA, the CDR3 is TGCAGTGCTAGAGGATCGGGGCCGGGACTCCGCTCCTACAATGAGCAGTTCTTC. Protein product: CSARGSGPGLRSYNEQFF.